The clone carrying this T cell receptor (beta chain) was seen just once. Germline values: CDR1 LNHDA, CDR2 SQIVND (reference sequence). The CDR3 is 14 residues long. V lost 6 bases, J lost 1 base, and 12 bases lay in between. The sample comes from a study of blood T cell repertoires in COVID-19. Source study methods: Reference gene primer amplification in the assay estimated nucleated cell counts. Assay: immunoSEQ multiplex PCR; the TCRdb copy retains only in-frame clones and omits some. V and J calls plus clone size are reproduced from that table; the DNA served to infer D and trimming. This table holds 490,000 or so clones, approximately 91% found once.

The sequence was obtained from a woman aged 55-69 years who had recovered from COVID-19. Sequencing was done on a sample of PBMCs or T cells enriched from blood (not recorded which). This chain joins TRBV19 and TRBJ1-1, with a tentative D call TRBD1 (6 bases). The CDR3 DNA follows: TGTGCCAGTAGCCGGACAGATAAGAACACTGAAGCTTTCTTT. As protein: CASSRTDKNTEAFF.